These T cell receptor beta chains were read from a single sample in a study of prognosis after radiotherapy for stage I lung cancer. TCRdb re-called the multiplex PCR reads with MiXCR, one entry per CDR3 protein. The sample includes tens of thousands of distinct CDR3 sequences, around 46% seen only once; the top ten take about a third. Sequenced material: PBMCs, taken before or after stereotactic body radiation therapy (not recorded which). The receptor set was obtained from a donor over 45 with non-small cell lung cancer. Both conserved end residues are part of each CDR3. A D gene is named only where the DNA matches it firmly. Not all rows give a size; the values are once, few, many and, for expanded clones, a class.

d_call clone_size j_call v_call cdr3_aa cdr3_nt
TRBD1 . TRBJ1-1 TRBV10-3 CASLPSRDRGEAFF TGTGCCAGCCTCCCGAGCAGGGACAGGGGTGAAGCTTTCTTT
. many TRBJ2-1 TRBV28 CASSLRDTSRFF TGTGCCAGCAGTTTGAGGGACACCTCTCGGTTCTTC
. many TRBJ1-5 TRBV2 CASNMGGQAQPQHF TGTGCCAGCAATATGGGGGGGCAAGCTCAGCCCCAGCATTTT
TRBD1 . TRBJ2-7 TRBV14 CASSHKPGQGYEQYF TGTGCCAGCAGCCATAAACCGGGACAGGGCTACGAGCAGTACTTC
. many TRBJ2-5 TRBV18 CASSPINRAQETQYF TGTGCCAGCTCACCCATTAACAGAGCCCAAGAGACCCAGTACTTC
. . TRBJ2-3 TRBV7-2 CASSSFTDTQYF TGTGCCAGCAGCTCCTTCACAGATACGCAGTATTTT
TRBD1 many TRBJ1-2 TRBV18 CASSPGQGPHYTF TGTGCCAGCTCACCGGGACAGGGGCCGCATTACACCTTC
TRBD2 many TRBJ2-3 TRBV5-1 CASTRTTGTSGGATDTQYF TGCGCCAGCACCCGGACGACCGGGACTAGCGGGGGGGCCACAGATACGCAGTATTTT
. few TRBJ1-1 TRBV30 CAWRLGWNTEAFF TGTGCCTGGAGATTGGGTTGGAACACTGAAGCTTTCTTT
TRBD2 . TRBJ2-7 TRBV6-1 CTSRTDGGLAPYEQYF TGTACCAGCAGGACAGACGGGGGACTAGCCCCCTACGAGCAGTACTTC
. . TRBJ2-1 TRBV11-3 CSSSPYSSFRHNEQFF TGTTCCAGCAGCCCCTACAGTTCCTTCCGCCACAATGAGCAGTTCTTC
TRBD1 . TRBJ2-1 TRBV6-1 CASSMRQGASEQFF TGTGCCAGCAGTATGCGACAGGGGGCAAGTGAGCAGTTCTTC
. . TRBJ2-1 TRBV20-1 CSASLDTGHNEQFF TGCAGTGCTAGTCTGGACACCGGGCACAATGAGCAGTTCTTC
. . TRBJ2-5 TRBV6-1 CASSPWGGGRSETQYF TGTGCCAGCAGTCCTTGGGGGGGCGGCCGATCGGAGACCCAGTACTTC
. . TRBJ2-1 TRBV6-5 CASSYPRYMGGNEQFF TGTGCCAGCAGTTACCCTCGGTACATGGGTGGGAATGAGCAGTTCTTC
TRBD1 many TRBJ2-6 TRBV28 CASSPFEGANSGANVLTF TGTGCCAGCAGTCCTTTCGAGGGGGCAAACTCTGGGGCCAACGTCCTGACTTTC
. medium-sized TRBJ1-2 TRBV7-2 CASSLNRAGYGYTF TGTGCCAGCAGCTTGAACAGGGCGGGCTATGGCTACACCTTC